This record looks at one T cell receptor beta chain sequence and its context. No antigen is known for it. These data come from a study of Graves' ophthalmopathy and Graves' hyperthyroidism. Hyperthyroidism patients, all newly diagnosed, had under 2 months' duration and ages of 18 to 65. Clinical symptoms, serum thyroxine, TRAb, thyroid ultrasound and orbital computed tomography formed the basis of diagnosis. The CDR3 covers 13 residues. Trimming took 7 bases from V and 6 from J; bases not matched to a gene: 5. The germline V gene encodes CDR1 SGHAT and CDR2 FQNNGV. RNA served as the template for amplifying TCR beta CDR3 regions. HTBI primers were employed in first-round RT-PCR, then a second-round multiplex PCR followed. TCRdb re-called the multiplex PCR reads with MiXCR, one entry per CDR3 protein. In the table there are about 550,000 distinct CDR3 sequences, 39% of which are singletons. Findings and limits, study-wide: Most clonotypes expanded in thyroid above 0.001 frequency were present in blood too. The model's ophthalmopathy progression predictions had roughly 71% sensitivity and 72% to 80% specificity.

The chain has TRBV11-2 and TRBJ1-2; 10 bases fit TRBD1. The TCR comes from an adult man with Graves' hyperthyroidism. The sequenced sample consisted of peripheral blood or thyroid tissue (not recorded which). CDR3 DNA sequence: TGTGCCAGCACGCGGACAGGGGGTGATGGCTACACCTTC. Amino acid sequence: CASTRTGGDGYTF.